The clone carrying this T cell receptor beta chain came up once. Measured with immunoSEQ multiplex PCR; TCRdb has only the in-frame clones, and not every one. This sample has approximately 190,000 clones, with about 94% found just once. These data originate in a study of T cell responses to AZD1222 COVID-19 vaccine. The germline V and J ends were trimmed by 0 bases and 5 bases, with 14 bases remaining between them. Germline CDR1 is SGDLS and CDR2 is YYNGEE. CDR3 length equals 15 residues. The origin of this receptor is an adult who received the AZD1222 COVID-19 vaccine. Sequenced material: peripheral blood, taken 28 days after the second AZD1222 dose. This chain links TRBV9 with TRBJ2-5, with D possibly matching TRBD2 (7 bases). The CDR3 DNA sequence: TGTGCCAGCAGCGTAGCTACGGGGGGCCGGGAGACCCAGTACTTC. Protein product: CASSVATGGRETQYF.